This T cell receptor beta chain comes out of a study of shared clonotypes between healthy human individuals. General study findings and limits: Clonotype sharing among donors, it was expected, would be affected by sequencing depth.

Concerning this clone itself: Antigen: not known.

Germline V gene data show CDR1 as KGHSH and CDR2 as LQKENI. The CDR3 has 16 residues. V shed 5 bases and J 4 bases; nucleotides not matched to a gene: 8. Sequenced by immunoSEQ multiplex PCR; TCRdb stores in-frame clones only, minus some. The sample contains some 2.1 million clones, 85% to 95% of which appear only once. Sequences were obtained from naive CD4+ T cells sorted from blood. This sample's subset: CD45RA+ positively selected. The TCR was taken from a man between 18 and 35 years old in good health. The chain carries TRBV18 and TRBJ1-6, with 7 bases lining up with TRBD1. The DNA of the CDR3 is TGTGCCAGCTCATTGGAGGTACAGGGGTATAATTCACCCCTCCACTTT. Its protein product is CASSLEVQGYNSPLHF.